Each of the 18 T cell receptor beta chains below was sequenced from the same sample in a study of cytomegalovirus exposure and HLA in healthy donors. A multiplex PCR was run with 60 Vbeta primers and 13 Jbeta primers. Assay: immunoSEQ multiplex PCR; the TCRdb copy retains only in-frame clones and omits some. Here the sample spans 110,000 or so clones, 70% to 85% being singletons. The sample was PBMCs. All receptors derive from a man aged 40-49 years in good health and CMV-seropositive.

CDR3 sequence reads: CASTPTADQSSAQYF. The CDR3 region has the DNA TGTGCCAGCACCCCGACAGCTGATCAGAGTTCGGCCCAGTACTTC. The chain is built from TRBV28 and TRBJ2-5; D perhaps matches TRBD1 (5 bases). The CDR3 spans 15 residues. V lost 7 bases to trimming and J lost 9 bases, with 24 bases between them. Germline lookup yields CDR1 MDHEN and CDR2 SYDVKM. The full variable domain, in which reference TRBV28 and TRBJ2-5 provide the parts outside the CDR3, is DVKVTQSSRYLVKRTGEKVFLECVQDMDHENMFWYRQDPGLGLRLIYFSYDVKMKEKGDIPEGYSVSREKKERFSLILESASTNQTSMYLCASTPTADQSSAQYFGPGTRLLVL.

The V gene is TRBV28, the J gene TRBJ2-7; 8 bases are a match to TRBD1. V was pared by 6 bases and J by 2 bases, with 9 bases of the junction left unmatched. The V gene's germline CDR1 is MDHEN and CDR2 SYDVKM. The CDR3 runs to 15 residues. CDR3 in DNA: TGTGCCAGCAGCCAACCGGACAGGGCCACCTACGAGCAGTACTTC. This encodes CASSQPDRATYEQYF.

This clone showed up just a few times. The rearrangement uses TRBV27 and TRBJ2-2; TRBD2 matches at 11 bases. Germline V lookup: CDR1 MNHEY, CDR2 SMNVEV (reference sequence). V was pared by 6 bases and J by 2 bases, with 5 bases of the junction left unmatched. This CDR3 contains 16 residues. CDR3 nucleotide sequence: TGTGCCAGCAGCGGACTAGCGGGTTATAACACCGGGGAGCTGTTTTTT. Amino acids: CASSGLAGYNTGELFF.

The J gene is TRBJ1-1, the V gene TRBV7-9, with 8 nucleotides matching TRBD1. V shed 5 bases and J 6 bases; nucleotides not matched to a gene: 11. The length of the CDR3 is 15 residues. Germline-derived CDR1 and CDR2 are SEHNR and FQNEAQ (reference sequence). The CDR3 DNA reads TGTGCCAGCAGCACAGGACAGGGTCCGTACGCTGAAGCTTTCTTT. This translates into CASSTGQGPYAEAFF.

The genes are TRBV7-9 and TRBJ1-1, with D uncertain. Germline CDR1 and CDR2: SEHNR and FQNEAQ (reference sequence). V lost 3 bases and J lost 1, with 12 bases in between. CDR3 length: 15 amino acids. CDR3 DNA sequence: TGTGCCAGCAGCTTGATAAAACTTGAGAACACTGAAGCTTTCTTT. The encoded protein is CASSLIKLENTEAFF.

For the CDR3, the DNA is TGCGCCAGCAGCTTGGAGACTACTGGGGAGCTGTTTTTT. Protein sequence: CASSLETTGELFF. The chain employs TRBV5-1 and TRBJ2-2; weak D call: TRBD2 (5 bases). Trimming removed 0 bases at V and 8 bases at J, with 8 bases between. The length of the CDR3 is 13 residues. CDR1 SGHRS and CDR2 YFSETQ come from the germline V gene.

The rearrangement links TRBV4-2 to TRBJ1-5, with D tentatively TRBD1 (6 bases). The CDR3 length is 15 residues. V was cut by 2 bases and J by 6 bases, with 14 bases left in between. Germline values: CDR1 LGHNA, CDR2 YNFKEQ. The CDR3 sequence: CASSQSLQDSQPQHF. The CDR3 nucleotides are TGTGCCAGCAGCCAATCGCTACAGGACAGTCAGCCCCAGCATTTT.

This clone has a handful of counts. The rearrangement uses TRBV7-2 and TRBJ1-5; D ambiguous. Deletions cut 5 bases from V and 4 bases from J, with 9 bases between. The germline V gene has CDR1 SGHTA and CDR2 FQGNSA. The CDR3 has 13 amino acids. CDR3 sequence: CASSASGNQPQHF. DNA of the CDR3: TGTGCCAGCAGCGCCTCGGGAAATCAGCCCCAGCATTTT.

The chain joins TRBV18 to TRBJ1-4, with TRBD1 identical over 8 bases. CDR3 length equals 15 residues. CDR1 is KGHSH, CDR2 LQKENI, per germline. V shed 4 bases and J 6 bases; nucleotides not matched to a gene: 7. The CDR3 is CASSRSPGQDEKLFF. The CDR3 region has the DNA TGTGCCAGCTCACGCAGTCCGGGACAGGATGAAAAACTGTTTTTT.

The J gene is TRBJ1-1, the V gene TRBV19; weak D call: TRBD1 (5 bases). V shed 5 bases and J shed 8 bases, with 12 bases lying between them. The V gene's germline CDR1 is LNHDA and CDR2 SQIVND (reference sequence). This CDR3 has 12 residues. CDR3: CASSGANWEAFF. CDR3 sequence (DNA): TGTGCCAGTAGTGGGGCGAATTGGGAAGCTTTCTTT.

The genes are TRBV27 and TRBJ1-1; D uncertain. The CDR3 runs to 13 residues. From germline, CDR1 is MNHEY and CDR2 SMNVEV (reference sequence). Trimming removed 5 bases at V and 5 bases at J, with 12 bases between. The CDR3 region is CASSIQFLTEAFF. CDR3 DNA sequence: TGTGCCAGCAGTATTCAGTTTTTAACTGAAGCTTTCTTT.

This clone turned up a few times. The chain links TRBV2 to TRBJ1-1, with TRBD1 identical over 7 bases. This CDR3 is 15 amino acids long. From germline, CDR1 is SNHLY and CDR2 FYNNEI. With 5 bases clipped from V and 4 bases from J, the junction kept 10 bases outside the gene matches. The CDR3 loop reads CASSHSTGVGTEAFF. CDR3 bases: TGTGCCAGCAGTCATAGTACAGGGGTCGGCACTGAAGCTTTCTTT. The entire variable domain, with the rest obtained from reference TRBV2 and TRBJ1-1, is as follows: EPEVTQTPSHQVTQMGQEVILRCVPISNHLYFYWYRQILGQKVEFLVSFYNNEISEKSEIFDDQFSVERPDGSNFTLKIRSTKLEDSAMYFCASSHSTGVGTEAFFGQGTRLTVV.

CDR3 residues: CASSPINTEAFF. The DNA for the CDR3 is TGTGCCAGCTCACCAATAAACACTGAAGCTTTCTTT. This chain joins TRBV18 and TRBJ1-1; no clear D gene. The ends were cut back, 2 bases at V and 2 bases at J, with 3 bases in the middle. The length of the CDR3 is 12 residues. Germline CDR1 KGHSH, CDR2 LQKENI.

CDR3 bases: TGTGCCAGCAGCTTGAGCACCTACTCCTACGAGCAGTACTTC. The encoded protein is CASSLSTYSYEQYF. The chain joins TRBV5-6 to TRBJ2-7; D is unclear. Germline V gives CDR1 SGHDT, CDR2 YYEEEE. With 1 base removed from V and 0 bases from J, the gap between germline ends came to 8 bases. This CDR3 is 14 amino acids long.

This chain joins TRBV6-5 and TRBJ2-7, with D possibly being TRBD1 (6 bases). Germline values: CDR1 MNHEY, CDR2 SVGAGI. CDR3 length equals 14 residues. Trimming pared 3 bases from V and 2 bases from J, leaving 11 bases between. CDR3: CASSYNRATYEQYF. In DNA, the CDR3 is TGTGCCAGCAGTTATAACAGGGCCACCTACGAGCAGTACTTC.

The V and J genes are TRBV5-1 and TRBJ1-6; no clear D. The CDR3 spans 14 residues. Germline V CDR1 and CDR2: SGHRS, YFSETQ. Trimming stripped 3 bases from V and 10 bases from J, with 14 bases between. CDR3 DNA sequence: TGCGCCAGCAGCTCCCCGGACTTAGCCTCACCCCTCCACTTT. Amino acid sequence: CASSSPDLASPLHF.

The V gene is TRBV10-1, the J gene TRBJ2-5, with TRBD1 matching over 8 bases. The J call is doubtful: the DNA matches TRBJ2-7 better. The CDR3 runs to 17 residues. Germline values: CDR1 WNHNN, CDR2 SYGVQD (reference sequence). The CDR3, as DNA: TGCGCCAGCAGTGAGTCCGGGTTCAGGGGGCGCTCCTACGAGCAGTACTTC. Amino acids: CASSESGFRGRSYEQYF.

The chain recombines TRBV5-1 with TRBJ2-5; 13 bases agree with TRBD2. The CDR3 loop spans 15 amino acids. Germline CDR1 and CDR2: SGHRS and YFSETQ. The trim removed 4 bases at V and 2 bases at J, leaving 2 bases unmatched. The CDR3, as DNA: TGCGCCAGCAGCACGGGACTAGCGGGGCAAGAGACCCAGTACTTC. Translated, it gives CASSTGLAGQETQYF.